Below are 14 T cell receptor beta chains sequenced from a single sample in a study of T cell repertoires in aging, cancer and after chemotherapy. Multiplex touch-down PCR with TRB-A/B primers amplified rearranged V-D-J TRB sequences. TCRdb processed the multiplex PCR reads anew with MiXCR; each CDR3 protein has one entry. The profile covers fewer than 20,000 distinct CDR3 sequences, with around half appearing a single time and about 10% taken by the ten largest. Amplification of TCR beta used genomic DNA extracted from peripheral blood. The sample consisted of blood. The receptor set was obtained from a human donor in good health.

The CDR3 bases are TGTGCCAGCAGTTACTTGGGAAATGAGCAGTTCTTC. As protein: CASSYLGNEQFF. The gene calls are TRBV6-6 and TRBJ2-1; no clear D gene. The CDR3 contains 12 residues. V was trimmed by 1 base and J by 7 bases, leaving 5 bases between them. Germline CDR1 is MNHNY and CDR2 is SVGAGI (reference sequence).

The V call is TRBV24-1, the J call TRBJ2-1, with TRBD2 matching over 10 bases. CDR1 is KGHDR, CDR2 SFDVKD, per germline. The CDR3 runs 17 residues. V trimming: 4 bases; J trimming: 2 bases; junction bases outside the gene matches: 7. The CDR3 loop is CATSDPNGLAAYNEQFF. The CDR3 bases are TGTGCCACCAGTGACCCGAATGGACTAGCGGCCTACAATGAGCAGTTCTTC.

The sample holds a few counts of this clonotype. The chain combines TRBV30 with TRBJ2-5; possibly TRBD1 or TRBD2 for D (5 bases each). Germline CDR1 GTSNPN, CDR2 SVGIG (reference sequence). The CDR3 has 15 residues. Trimming took off 5 bases at V and 10 bases at J, with 26 bases between the two ends. CDR3 in amino acids: CAWSRGVEAFNDQYF. The CDR3 nucleotides read TGTGCCTGGTCCCGAGGGGTCGAGGCATTTAATGACCAGTACTTC.

In its sample, this clonotype was seen a few times. CDR3 loop: CASSLRGRATDTQYF. CDR3 DNA: TGTGCCAGCAGTTTACGAGGGAGGGCCACAGATACGCAGTATTTT. The chain recombines TRBV27 with TRBJ2-3; 7 positions match TRBD2. Germline CDR1 is MNHEY and CDR2 is SMNVEV (reference sequence). V shed 2 bases and J 2 bases; nucleotides not matched to a gene: 4. CDR3 length: 15 residues.

DNA of the CDR3: TGTGCCAGCAGTCCCCTACTAGCGGCATCCTACGAGCAGTACTTC. Residues: CASSPLLAASYEQYF. The chain combines TRBV12-3 or TRBV12-4 with TRBJ2-7; 8 nucleotides line up with TRBD2. This CDR3 has 15 residues. With 5 bases clipped from V and 1 base from J, the junction kept 7 bases outside the gene matches.

The chain links TRBV12-3 or TRBV12-4 to TRBJ2-7; 8 positions agree with TRBD1. V gave up 3 bases and J gave up 5 bases; unmatched junction bases: 9. The length of the CDR3 is 15 residues. The DNA of the CDR3 is TGTGCCAGCAGTTTCGGGGCAGGGGGCATGGACGAGCAGTACTTC. Amino acids: CASSFGAGGMDEQYF.

This chain links TRBV13 with TRBJ1-4; TRBD1 matches at 7 bases. This CDR3 spans 15 amino acids. Germline assignment: CDR1 PRHDT and CDR2 FYEKMQ (reference sequence). The V gene end was trimmed by 5 bases and the J gene end by 1 base; junction bases not matched to a gene: 4. The chain's CDR3 is CASSPDRRTNEKLFF. The CDR3 DNA follows: TGTGCCAGCAGCCCGGACAGGCGAACTAATGAAAAACTGTTTTTT.

The rearrangement joins TRBV7-2 to TRBJ2-1; 8 bases are shared with TRBD2. V trimming: 1 base; J trimming: 8 bases; junction bases outside the gene matches: 10. The CDR3 spans 16 residues. Germline values: CDR1 SGHTA, CDR2 FQGNSA. The CDR3 loop is CASSLGLGTSMYEQFF. As DNA, the CDR3 is TGTGCCAGCAGCTTAGGACTGGGGACTAGTATGTATGAGCAGTTCTTC.

This clonotype was found a few times. This rearrangement joins TRBV29-1 to TRBJ2-5; a possible D gene is TRBD2 (6 bases). The length of the CDR3 is 13 residues. Trimming took off 0 bases at V and 10 bases at J, with 15 bases between the two ends. The V gene's germline CDR1 is SQVTM and CDR2 ANQGSEA. The CDR3 is CSVEDQESGSQYF. CDR3 coding DNA: TGCAGCGTTGAAGATCAGGAGTCCGGGAGCCAGTACTTC. Full variable domain (missing parts from reference TRBV29-1 and TRBJ2-5): SAVISQKPSRDICQRGTSLTIQCQVDSQVTMMFWYRQQPGQSLTLIATANQGSEATYESGFVIDKFPISRPNLTFSTLTVSNMSPEDSSIYLCSVEDQESGSQYFGPGTRLLVL.

V gene TRBV29-1 combines with J gene TRBJ2-7; TRBD2 is a possible D gene (7 bases). CDR3 length: 12 amino acids. Germline loops: CDR1 SQVTM, CDR2 ANQGSEA. Trimming removed 6 bases from V and 4 bases from J, with 13 bases in between. The CDR3 nucleotides read TGCAGCGTGGGGCGGGGGCTTTACGAGCAGTACTTC. The encoded protein is CSVGRGLYEQYF.

This clonotype showed up just a few times. The chain joins TRBV19 to TRBJ2-3, with D perhaps TRBD1 (5 bases). The CDR3 has 13 residues. From germline, CDR1 is LNHDA and CDR2 SQIVND (reference sequence). V was trimmed by 9 bases and J by 2 bases, leaving 12 bases between them. The CDR3 region has the DNA TGTGCCAGCAGGGAACATGACACAGATACGCAGTATTTT. Its translation: CASREHDTDTQYF.

The chain joins TRBV6-4 to TRBJ2-1; D not certain. Germline V CDR1 and CDR2: MRHNA, SNTAGT. The V end was cut by 6 bases, the J end by 5 bases, with 5 bases between. CDR3 length: 11 amino acids. The CDR3: CASRSHNEQFF. Here the CDR3 DNA reads TGTGCCAGCAGATCCCACAATGAGCAGTTCTTC.

CDR3 in DNA: TGTGCCAGTAGTGGTCAGGGGGCGTATGAAAAACTGTTTTTT. It specifies CASSGQGAYEKLFF. The rearrangement joins TRBV19 to TRBJ1-4, with 8 positions matching TRBD1. The germline V gene encodes CDR1 LNHDA and CDR2 SQIVND (reference sequence). CDR3 length: 14 residues. V gave up 5 bases and J gave up 6 bases; unmatched junction bases: 5.

The V and J genes are TRBV29-1 and TRBJ1-2; D not resolved. This CDR3 contains 13 residues. CDR1 is SQVTM, CDR2 ANQGSEA, per germline. Trimming removed 6 bases from V and 6 bases from J, with 17 bases in between. CDR3 amino acids: CSVRRDGSDGYTF. The CDR3 DNA is TGCAGCGTCCGGAGGGATGGCTCCGATGGCTACACCTTC.